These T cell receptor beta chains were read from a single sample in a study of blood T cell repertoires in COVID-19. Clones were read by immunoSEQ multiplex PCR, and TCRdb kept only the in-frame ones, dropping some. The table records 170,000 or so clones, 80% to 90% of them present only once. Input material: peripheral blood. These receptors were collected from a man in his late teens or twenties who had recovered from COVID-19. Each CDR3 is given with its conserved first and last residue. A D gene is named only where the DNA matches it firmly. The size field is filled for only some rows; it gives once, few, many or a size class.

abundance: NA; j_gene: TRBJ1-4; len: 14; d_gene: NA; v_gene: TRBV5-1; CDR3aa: CASTPVSLREKLFF; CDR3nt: TGCGCCAGCACTCCCGTTTCGCTACGGGAAAAACTGTTTTTT
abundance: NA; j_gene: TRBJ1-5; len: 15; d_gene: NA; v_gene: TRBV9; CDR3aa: CASSVGSAWNQPQHF; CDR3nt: TGTGCCAGCAGCGTAGGGTCAGCGTGGAATCAGCCCCAGCATTTT
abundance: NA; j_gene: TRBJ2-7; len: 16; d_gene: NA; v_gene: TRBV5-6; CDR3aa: CASSRKIQGPAYEQYF; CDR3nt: TGTGCCAGCAGCAGAAAAATACAGGGACCGGCCTACGAGCAGTACTTC
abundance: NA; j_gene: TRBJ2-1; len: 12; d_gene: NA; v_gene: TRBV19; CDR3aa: CASSIGVYEQFF; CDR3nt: TGTGCCAGTAGTATAGGTGTATATGAGCAGTTCTTC
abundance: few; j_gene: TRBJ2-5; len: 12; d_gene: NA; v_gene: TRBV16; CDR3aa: CASSLDLQTQYF; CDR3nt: TGTGCCAGCAGCCTTGACTTGCAGACCCAGTACTTC
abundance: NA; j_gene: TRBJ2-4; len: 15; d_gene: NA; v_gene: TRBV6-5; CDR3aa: CASRSFGTPADIQYF; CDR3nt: TGTGCCAGCAGATCATTCGGGACACCTGCGGACATTCAGTACTTC
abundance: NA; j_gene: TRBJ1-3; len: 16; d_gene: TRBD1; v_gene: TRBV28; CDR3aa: CASSAQGGQGWDTIYF; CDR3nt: TGTGCCAGCAGTGCCCAGGGGGGACAGGGCTGGGACACCATATATTTT
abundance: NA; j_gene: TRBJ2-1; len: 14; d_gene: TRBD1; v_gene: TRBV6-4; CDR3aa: CASSEGGSLNEQFF; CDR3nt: TGTGCCAGCAGTGAAGGGGGCAGCCTGAATGAGCAGTTCTTC
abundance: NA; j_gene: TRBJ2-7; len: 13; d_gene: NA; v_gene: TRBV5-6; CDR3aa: CASSTGESYEQYF; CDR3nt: TGTGCCAGCAGCACCGGAGAGTCCTACGAGCAGTACTTC
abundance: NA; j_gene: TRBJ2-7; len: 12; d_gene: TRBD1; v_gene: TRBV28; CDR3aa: CASSAAGTEKYF; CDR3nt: TGTGCCAGCAGCGCCGCCGGGACAGAAAAGTACTTC
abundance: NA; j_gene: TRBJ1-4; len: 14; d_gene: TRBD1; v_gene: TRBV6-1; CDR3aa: CASREGTGFRKLFF; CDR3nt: TGTGCCAGCAGGGAAGGGACAGGGTTTAGAAAACTGTTTTTT
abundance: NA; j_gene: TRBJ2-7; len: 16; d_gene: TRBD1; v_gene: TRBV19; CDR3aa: CASSPAGQGSPYEQYF; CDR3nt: TGTGCCAGTAGTCCCGCCGGACAGGGGTCCCCCTACGAGCAGTACTTC
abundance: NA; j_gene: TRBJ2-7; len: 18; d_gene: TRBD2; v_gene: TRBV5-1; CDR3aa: CASSLGLPISGDSYEQYF; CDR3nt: TGCGCCAGCAGCTTGGGCCTCCCAATTAGCGGGGACTCCTACGAGCAGTACTTC
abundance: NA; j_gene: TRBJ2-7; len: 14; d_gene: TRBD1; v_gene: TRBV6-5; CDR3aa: CASSYTGGVYEQYF; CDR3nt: TGTGCCAGCAGTTACACAGGGGGCGTTTACGAGCAGTACTTC
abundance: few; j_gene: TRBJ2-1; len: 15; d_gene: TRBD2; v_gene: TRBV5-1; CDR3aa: CASSLETSRTNEQFF; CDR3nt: TGCGCCAGCAGCTTGGAGACTAGCAGGACGAATGAGCAGTTCTTC
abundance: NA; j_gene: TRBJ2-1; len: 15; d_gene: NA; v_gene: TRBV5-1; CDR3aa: CASSWVGKSDNEQFF; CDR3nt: TGCGCCAGCAGCTGGGTCGGGAAAAGCGACAATGAGCAGTTCTTC
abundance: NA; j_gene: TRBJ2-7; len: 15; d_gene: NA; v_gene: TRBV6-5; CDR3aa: CASSLTLDRSYEQYF; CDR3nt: TGTGCCAGCAGTTTAACCCTGGACAGATCCTACGAGCAGTACTTC
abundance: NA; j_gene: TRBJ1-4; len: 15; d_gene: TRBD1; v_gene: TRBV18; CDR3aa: CASSPDRGFNEKLFF; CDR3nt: TGTGCCAGCTCACCCGACAGGGGGTTTAATGAAAAACTGTTTTTT
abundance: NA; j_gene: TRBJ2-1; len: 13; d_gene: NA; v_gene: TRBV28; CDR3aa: CASSYSRRNEQFF; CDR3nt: TGTGCCAGCAGTTATTCTCGGAGGAATGAGCAGTTCTTC
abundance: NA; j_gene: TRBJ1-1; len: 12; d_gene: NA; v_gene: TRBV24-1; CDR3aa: CATSGQGGEAFF; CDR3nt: TGTGCCACCAGTGGGCAGGGTGGAGAAGCTTTCTTT
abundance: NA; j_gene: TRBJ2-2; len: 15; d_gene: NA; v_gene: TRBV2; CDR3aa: CASSENGRGTGELFF; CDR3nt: TGTGCCAGCAGTGAGAACGGGAGAGGTACCGGGGAGCTGTTTTTT
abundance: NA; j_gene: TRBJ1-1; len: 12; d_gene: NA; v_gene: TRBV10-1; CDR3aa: CASSDRGGEAFF; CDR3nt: TGCGCCAGCAGTGACAGGGGCGGTGAAGCTTTCTTT
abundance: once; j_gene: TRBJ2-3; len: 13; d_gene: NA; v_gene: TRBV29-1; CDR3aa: CSVEPTGTDTQYF; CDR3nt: TGCAGCGTTGAACCAACAGGCACAGATACGCAGTATTTT
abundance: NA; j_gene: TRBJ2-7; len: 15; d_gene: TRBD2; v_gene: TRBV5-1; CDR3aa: CASSRGLADYYEQYF; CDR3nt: TGCGCCAGCAGCCGTGGACTAGCGGATTACTACGAGCAGTACTTC
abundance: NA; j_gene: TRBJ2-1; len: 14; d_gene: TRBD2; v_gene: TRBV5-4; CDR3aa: CASSRSGDYNEQFF; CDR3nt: TGTGCCAGCAGTCGGAGCGGGGACTACAATGAGCAGTTCTTC
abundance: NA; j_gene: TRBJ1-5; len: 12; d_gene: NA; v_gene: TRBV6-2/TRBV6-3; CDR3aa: CASSQDPGTQHF; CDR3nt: TGTGCCAGCAGCCAGGACCCCGGGACCCAGCATTTT
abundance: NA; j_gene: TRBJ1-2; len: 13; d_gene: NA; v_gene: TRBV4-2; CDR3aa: CASRGEVAYGYTF; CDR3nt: TGTGCCAGTCGCGGGGAAGTGGCCTATGGCTACACCTTC
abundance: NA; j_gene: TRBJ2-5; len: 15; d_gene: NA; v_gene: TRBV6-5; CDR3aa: CASMRDPGHKETQYF; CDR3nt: TGTGCCAGCATGCGAGACCCGGGACATAAGGAGACCCAGTACTTC
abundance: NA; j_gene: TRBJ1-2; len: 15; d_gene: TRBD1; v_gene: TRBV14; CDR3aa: CASSHLGDRAYGYTF; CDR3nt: TGTGCCAGCAGCCATCTCGGCGACAGGGCCTATGGCTACACCTTC
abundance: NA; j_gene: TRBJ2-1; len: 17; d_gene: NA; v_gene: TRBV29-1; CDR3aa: CSVEGVSGRGTYNEQFF; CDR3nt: TGCAGCGTTGAAGGTGTATCCGGCAGGGGTACCTACAATGAGCAGTTCTTC
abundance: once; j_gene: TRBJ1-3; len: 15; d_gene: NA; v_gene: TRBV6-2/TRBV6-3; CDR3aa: CASSSNRVSGNTIYF; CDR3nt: TGTGCCAGCAGTTCCAACAGGGTGTCCGGAAACACCATATATTTT
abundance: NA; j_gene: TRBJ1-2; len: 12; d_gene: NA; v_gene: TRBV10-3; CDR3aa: CAISGQNYGYTF; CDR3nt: TGTGCCATCAGTGGACAGAACTATGGCTACACCTTC
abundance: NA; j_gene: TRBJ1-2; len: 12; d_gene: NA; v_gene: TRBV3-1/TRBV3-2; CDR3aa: CASSRPRDGYTF; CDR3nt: TGTGCCAGCAGCCGACCGAGGGATGGCTACACCTTC
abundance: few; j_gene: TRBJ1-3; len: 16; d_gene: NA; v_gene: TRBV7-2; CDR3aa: CASSPNRASSGNTIYF; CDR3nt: TGTGCCAGCAGTCCAAACAGGGCGAGCTCTGGAAACACCATATATTTT
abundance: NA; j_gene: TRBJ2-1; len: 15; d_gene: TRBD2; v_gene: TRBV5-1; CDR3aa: CASSSPAGPYNEQFF; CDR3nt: TGCGCCAGCAGCTCCCCAGCGGGACCCTACAATGAGCAGTTCTTC
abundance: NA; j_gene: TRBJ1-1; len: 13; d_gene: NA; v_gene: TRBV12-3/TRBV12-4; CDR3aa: CASSPGWNTEAFF; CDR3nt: TGTGCCAGCAGTCCAGGGTGGAACACTGAAGCTTTCTTT
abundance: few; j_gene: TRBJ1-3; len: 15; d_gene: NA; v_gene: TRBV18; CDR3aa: CASSPSGSSGNTIYF; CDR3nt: TGTGCCAGCTCACCGTCGGGGAGCTCTGGAAACACCATATATTTT
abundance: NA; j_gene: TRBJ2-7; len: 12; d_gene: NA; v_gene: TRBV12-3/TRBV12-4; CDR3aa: CASSLGAGEQYF; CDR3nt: TGTGCCAGCAGTTTGGGGGCAGGCGAGCAGTACTTC